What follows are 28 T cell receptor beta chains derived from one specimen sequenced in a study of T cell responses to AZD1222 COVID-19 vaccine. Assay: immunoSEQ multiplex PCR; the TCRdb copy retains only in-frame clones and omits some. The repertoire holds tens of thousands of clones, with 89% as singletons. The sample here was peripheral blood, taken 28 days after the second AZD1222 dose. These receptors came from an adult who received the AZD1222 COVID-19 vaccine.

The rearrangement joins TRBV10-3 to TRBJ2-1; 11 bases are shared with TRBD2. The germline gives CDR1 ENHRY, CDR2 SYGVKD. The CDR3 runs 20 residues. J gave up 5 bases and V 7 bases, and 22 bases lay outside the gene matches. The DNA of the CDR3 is TGTGCCATCAAAGGGACAGTATTAGCGGGAGGGCCACCTCTGGACAATGAGCAGTTCTTC. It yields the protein CAIKGTVLAGGPPLDNEQFF.

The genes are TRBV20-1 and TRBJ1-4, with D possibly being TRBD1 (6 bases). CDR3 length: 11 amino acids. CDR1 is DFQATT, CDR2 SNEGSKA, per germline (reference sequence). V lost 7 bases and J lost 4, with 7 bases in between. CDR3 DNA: TGCAGTGGGACAGTTAATGAAAAACTGTTTTTT. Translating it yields CSGTVNEKLFF.

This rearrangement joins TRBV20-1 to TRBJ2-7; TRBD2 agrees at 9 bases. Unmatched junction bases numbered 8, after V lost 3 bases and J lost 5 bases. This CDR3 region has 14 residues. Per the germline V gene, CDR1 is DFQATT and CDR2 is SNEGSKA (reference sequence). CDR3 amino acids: CSASGAGGPNEQYF. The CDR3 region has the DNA TGCAGTGCTAGTGGTGCGGGGGGGCCCAACGAGCAGTACTTC.

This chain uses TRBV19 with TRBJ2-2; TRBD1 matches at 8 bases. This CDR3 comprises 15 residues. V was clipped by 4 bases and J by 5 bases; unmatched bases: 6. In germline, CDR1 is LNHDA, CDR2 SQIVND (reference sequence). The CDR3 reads CASSRDRGGTGELFF. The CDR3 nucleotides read TGTGCCAGTAGTAGAGACAGGGGAGGAACCGGGGAGCTGTTTTTT.

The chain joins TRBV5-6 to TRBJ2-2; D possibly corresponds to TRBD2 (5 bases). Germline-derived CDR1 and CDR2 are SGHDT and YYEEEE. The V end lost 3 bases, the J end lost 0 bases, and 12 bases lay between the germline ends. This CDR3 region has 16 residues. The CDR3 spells CASSWTGGPNTGELFF. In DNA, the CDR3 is TGTGCCAGCAGCTGGACTGGCGGTCCGAACACCGGGGAGCTGTTTTTT.

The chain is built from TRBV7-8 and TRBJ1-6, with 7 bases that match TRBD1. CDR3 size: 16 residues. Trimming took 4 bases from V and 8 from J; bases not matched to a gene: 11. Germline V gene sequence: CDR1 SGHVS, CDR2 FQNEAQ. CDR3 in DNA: TGTGCCAGCAGCTCGTTCAATGGGACAGCCCATTCACCCCTCCACTTT. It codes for CASSSFNGTAHSPLHF. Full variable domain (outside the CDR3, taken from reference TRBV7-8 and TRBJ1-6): GAGVSQSPRYKVAKRGQDVALRCDPISGHVSLFWYQQALGQGPEFLTYFQNEAQLDKSGLPSDRFFAERPEGSVSTLKIQRTQQEDSAVYLCASSSFNGTAHSPLHFGNGTRLTVT.

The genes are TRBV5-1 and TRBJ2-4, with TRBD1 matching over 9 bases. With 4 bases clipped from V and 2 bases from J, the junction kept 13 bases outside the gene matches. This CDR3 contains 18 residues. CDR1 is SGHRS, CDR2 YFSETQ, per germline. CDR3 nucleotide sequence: TGCGCCAGCAGCCGAGGGACAGGGTCCATCGGATCCAAAAACATTCAGTACTTC. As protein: CASSRGTGSIGSKNIQYF.

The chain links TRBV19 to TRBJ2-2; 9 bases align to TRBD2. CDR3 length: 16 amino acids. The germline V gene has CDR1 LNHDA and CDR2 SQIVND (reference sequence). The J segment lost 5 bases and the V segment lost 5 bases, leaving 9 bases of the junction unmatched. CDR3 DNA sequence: TGTGCCAGTAGTTCCGGACTAGCGAGACCGACCGGGGAGCTGTTTTTT. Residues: CASSSGLARPTGELFF.

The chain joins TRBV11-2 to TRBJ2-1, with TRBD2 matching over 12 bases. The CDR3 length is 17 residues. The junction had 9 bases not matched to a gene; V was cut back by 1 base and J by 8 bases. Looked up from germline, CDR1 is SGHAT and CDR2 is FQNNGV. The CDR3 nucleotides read TGTGCCAGCAGCTTAGGGCCAACTAGCGGGGGGCGGGATGAGCAGTTCTTC. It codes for CASSLGPTSGGRDEQFF.

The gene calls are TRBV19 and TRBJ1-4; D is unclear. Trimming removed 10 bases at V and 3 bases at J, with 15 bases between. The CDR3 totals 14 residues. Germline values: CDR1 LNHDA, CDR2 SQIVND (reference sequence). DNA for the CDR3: TGTGCCACTACGCTAGTTGGGGCTAATGAAAAACTGTTTTTT. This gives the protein CATTLVGANEKLFF.

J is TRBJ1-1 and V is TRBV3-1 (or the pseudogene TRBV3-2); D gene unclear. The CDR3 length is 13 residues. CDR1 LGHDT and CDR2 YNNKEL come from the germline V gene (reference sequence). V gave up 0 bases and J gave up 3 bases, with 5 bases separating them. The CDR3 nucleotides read TGTGCCAGCAGCCAAGAGGGGTACACTGAAGCTTTCTTT. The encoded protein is CASSQEGYTEAFF.

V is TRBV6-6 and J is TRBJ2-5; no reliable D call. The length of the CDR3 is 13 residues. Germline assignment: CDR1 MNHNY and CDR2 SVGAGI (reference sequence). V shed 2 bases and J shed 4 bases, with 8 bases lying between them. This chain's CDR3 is CASSYKRRETQYF. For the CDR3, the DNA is TGTGCCAGCAGTTACAAACGACGAGAGACCCAGTACTTC.

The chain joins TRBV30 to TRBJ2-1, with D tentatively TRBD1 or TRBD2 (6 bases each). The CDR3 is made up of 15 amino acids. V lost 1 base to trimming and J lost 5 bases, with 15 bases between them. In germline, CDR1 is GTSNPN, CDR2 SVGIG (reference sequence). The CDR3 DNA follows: TGTGCCTGGAGTGGGTTCGTGGGGGGCCACAATGAGCAGTTCTTC. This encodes CAWSGFVGGHNEQFF.

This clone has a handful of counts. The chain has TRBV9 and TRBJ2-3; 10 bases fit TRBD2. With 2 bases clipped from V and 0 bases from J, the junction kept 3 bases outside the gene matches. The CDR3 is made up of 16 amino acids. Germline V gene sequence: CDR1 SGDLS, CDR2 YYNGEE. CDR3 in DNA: TGTGCCAGCAGCGTCCTAGCGGGGGTTAGCACAGATACGCAGTATTTT. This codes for CASSVLAGVSTDTQYF.

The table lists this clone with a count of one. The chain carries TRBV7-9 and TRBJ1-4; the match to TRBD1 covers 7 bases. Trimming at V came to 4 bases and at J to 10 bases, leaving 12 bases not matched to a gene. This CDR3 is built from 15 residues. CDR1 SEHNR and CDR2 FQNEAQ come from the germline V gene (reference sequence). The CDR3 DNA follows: TGTGCCAGCAGCTGGGGGGACAGCACTGCCGGAAAACTGTTTTTT. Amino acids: CASSWGDSTAGKLFF.

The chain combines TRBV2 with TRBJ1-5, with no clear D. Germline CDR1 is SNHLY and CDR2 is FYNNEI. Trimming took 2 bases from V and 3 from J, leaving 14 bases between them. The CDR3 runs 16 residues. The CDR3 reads CASSEWAPWNNQPQHF. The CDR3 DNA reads TGTGCCAGCAGTGAATGGGCCCCCTGGAACAATCAGCCCCAGCATTTT.

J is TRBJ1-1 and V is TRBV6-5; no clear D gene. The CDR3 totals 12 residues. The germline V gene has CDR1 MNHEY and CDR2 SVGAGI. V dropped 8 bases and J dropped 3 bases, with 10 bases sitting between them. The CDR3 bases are TGTGCCAGCTCTCGTGGGGACACTGAAGCTTTCTTT. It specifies CASSRGDTEAFF.

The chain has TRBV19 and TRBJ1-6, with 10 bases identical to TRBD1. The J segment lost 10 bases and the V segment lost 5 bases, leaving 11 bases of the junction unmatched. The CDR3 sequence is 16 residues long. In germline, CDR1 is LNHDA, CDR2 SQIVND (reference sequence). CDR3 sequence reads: CASSLSGTGVRSPLHF. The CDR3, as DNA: TGTGCCAGTAGTTTATCCGGGACAGGGGTTCGATCACCCCTCCACTTT.

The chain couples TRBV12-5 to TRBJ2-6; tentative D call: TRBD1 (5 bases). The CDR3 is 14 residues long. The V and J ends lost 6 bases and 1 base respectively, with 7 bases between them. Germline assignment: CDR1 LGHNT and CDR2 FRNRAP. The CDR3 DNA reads TGTGCTAGTGGCTCAGGGTCTGGGGCCAACGTCCTGACTTTC. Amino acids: CASGSGSGANVLTF.

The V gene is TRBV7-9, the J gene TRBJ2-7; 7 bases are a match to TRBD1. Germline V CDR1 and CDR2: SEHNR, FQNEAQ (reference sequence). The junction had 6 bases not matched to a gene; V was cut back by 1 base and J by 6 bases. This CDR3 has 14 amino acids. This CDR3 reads CASSLVGQSSEQYF. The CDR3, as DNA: TGTGCCAGCAGCTTAGTGGGACAGTCTAGCGAGCAGTACTTC. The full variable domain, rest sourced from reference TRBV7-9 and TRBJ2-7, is DTGVSQNPRHKITKRGQNVTFRCDPISEHNRLYWYRQTLGQGPEFLTYFQNEAQLEKSRLLSDRFSAERPKGSFSTLEIQRTEQGDSAMYLCASSLVGQSSEQYFGPGTRLTVT.

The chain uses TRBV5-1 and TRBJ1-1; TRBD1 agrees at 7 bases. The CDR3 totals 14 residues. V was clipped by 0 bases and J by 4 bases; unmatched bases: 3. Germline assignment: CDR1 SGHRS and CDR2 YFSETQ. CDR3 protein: CASSLARGPTEAFF. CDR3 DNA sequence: TGCGCCAGCAGCTTGGCTAGGGGGCCCACTGAAGCTTTCTTT.

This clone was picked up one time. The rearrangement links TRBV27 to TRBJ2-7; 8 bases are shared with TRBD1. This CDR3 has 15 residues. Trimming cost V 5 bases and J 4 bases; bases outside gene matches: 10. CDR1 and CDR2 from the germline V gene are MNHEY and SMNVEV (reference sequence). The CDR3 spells CASSHPRQGKYEQYF. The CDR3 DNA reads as TGTGCCAGCAGTCACCCGCGACAGGGGAAATACGAGCAGTACTTC.

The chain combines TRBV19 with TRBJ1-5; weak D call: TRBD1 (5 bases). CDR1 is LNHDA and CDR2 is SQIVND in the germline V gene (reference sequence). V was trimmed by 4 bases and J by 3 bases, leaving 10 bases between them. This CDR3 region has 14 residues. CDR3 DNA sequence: TGTGCCAGTAGTACCTCAGGGTACAATCAGCCCCAGCATTTT. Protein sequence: CASSTSGYNQPQHF.

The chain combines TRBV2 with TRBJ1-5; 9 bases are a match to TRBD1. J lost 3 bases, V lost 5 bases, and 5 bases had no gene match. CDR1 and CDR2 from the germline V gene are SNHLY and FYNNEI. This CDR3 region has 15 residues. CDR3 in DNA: TGTGCCAGCAGTCCTCGGGACAGGGTCAATCAGCCCCAGCATTTT. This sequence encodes CASSPRDRVNQPQHF. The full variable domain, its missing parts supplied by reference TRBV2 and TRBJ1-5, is EPEVTQTPSHQVTQMGQEVILRCVPISNHLYFYWYRQILGQKVEFLVSFYNNEISEKSEIFDDQFSVERPDGSNFTLKIRSTKLEDSAMYFCASSPRDRVNQPQHFGDGTRLSIL.

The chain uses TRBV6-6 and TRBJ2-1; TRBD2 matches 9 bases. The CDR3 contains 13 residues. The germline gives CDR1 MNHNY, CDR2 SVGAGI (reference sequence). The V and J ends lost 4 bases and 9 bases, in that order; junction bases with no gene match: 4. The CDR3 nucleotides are TGTGCCAGCAGTTTTAGCGGGAGTTTTGAGCAGTTCTTC. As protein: CASSFSGSFEQFF.

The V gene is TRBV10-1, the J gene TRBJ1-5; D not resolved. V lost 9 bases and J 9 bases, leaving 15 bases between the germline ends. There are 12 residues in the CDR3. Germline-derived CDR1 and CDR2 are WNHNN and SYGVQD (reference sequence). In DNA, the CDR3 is TGCGCCAGGAGACGTAGGTATTGGCCCCAGCATTTT. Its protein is CARRRRYWPQHF.

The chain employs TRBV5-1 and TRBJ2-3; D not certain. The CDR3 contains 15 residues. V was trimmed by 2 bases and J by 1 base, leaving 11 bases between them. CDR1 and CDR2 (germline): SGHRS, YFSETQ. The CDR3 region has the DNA TGCGCCAGCAGCTTCAGTGAAATGGGCACAGATACGCAGTATTTT. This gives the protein CASSFSEMGTDTQYF.

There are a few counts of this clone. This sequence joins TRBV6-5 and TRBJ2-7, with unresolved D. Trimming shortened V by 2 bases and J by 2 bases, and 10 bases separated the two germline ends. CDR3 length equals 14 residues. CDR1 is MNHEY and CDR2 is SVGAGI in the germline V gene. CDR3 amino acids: CASSYPGMTYEQYF. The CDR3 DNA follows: TGTGCCAGCAGTTACCCCGGAATGACCTACGAGCAGTACTTC.